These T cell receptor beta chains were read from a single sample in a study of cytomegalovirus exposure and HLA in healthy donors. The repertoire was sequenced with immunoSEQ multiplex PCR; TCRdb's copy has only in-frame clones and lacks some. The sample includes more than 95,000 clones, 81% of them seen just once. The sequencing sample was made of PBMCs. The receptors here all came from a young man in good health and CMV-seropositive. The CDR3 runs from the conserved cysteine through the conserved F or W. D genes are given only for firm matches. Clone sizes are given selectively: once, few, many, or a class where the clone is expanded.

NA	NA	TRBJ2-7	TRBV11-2	CASNYPYEQYF	TGTGCCAGCAACTATCCCTACGAGCAGTACTTC
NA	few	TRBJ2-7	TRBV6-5	CASSSHTSEDYEQYF	TGTGCCAGCAGTTCCCACACGTCGGAGGACTACGAGCAGTACTTC
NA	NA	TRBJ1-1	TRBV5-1	CASSFLGGTEAFF	TGCGCCAGCAGCTTCTTGGGGGGGACTGAAGCTTTCTTT
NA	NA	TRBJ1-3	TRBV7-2	CASSSPRGSGNTIYF	TGTGCCAGCAGTTCCCCCCGGGGGTCTGGAAACACCATATATTTT
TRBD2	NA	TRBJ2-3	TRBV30	CAWTQRPGGTDTQYF	TGTGCCTGGACTCAGCGCCCGGGGGGGACAGATACGCAGTATTTT
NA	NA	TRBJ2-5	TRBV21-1	CASPLDFSGRASGKETQYF	TGTGCCAGCCCGCTCGACTTTAGCGGGAGGGCCTCGGGAAAAGAGACCCAGTACTTC
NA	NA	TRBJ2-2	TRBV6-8	CASSRVVLPGELFF	TGTGCCAGCAGCCGAGTAGTCTTACCCGGGGAGCTGTTTTTT
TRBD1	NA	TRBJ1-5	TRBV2	CASSPRWTGISNQPQHF	TGTGCCAGCAGTCCACGGTGGACAGGGATTAGCAATCAGCCCCAGCATTTT
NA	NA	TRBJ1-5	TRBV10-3	CAISANLRVSNQPQHF	TGTGCCATCAGTGCGAATTTGAGGGTTAGCAATCAGCCCCAGCATTTT
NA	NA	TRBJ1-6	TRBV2	CASSVGGESPLHF	TGTGCCAGCAGTGTAGGGGGAGAATCACCCCTCCACTTT
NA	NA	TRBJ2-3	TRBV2	CASNQGFRDTQYF	TGTGCCAGCAACCAGGGGTTTAGAGATACGCAGTATTTT
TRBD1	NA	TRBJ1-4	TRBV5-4	CASSLSPQGGNEKLFF	TGTGCCAGCAGCTTGTCCCCACAGGGGGGGAATGAAAAACTGTTTTTT
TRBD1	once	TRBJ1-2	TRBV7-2	CASSRTKITGGHGYTF	TGTGCCAGCAGCCGTACTAAGATAACAGGGGGCCATGGCTACACCTTC
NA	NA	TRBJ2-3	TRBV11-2	CASSLRETDTQYF	TGTGCCAGCAGCTTACGGGAAACAGATACGCAGTATTTT
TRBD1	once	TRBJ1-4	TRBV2	CASRRRTGGNEKLFF	TGTGCCAGCAGGAGAAGGACAGGGGGGAATGAAAAACTGTTTTTT
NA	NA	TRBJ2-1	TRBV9	CASSVWRAHYNEQFF	TGTGCCAGCAGCGTATGGCGGGCGCACTACAATGAGCAGTTCTTC
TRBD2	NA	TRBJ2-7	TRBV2	CASSLAGPHEQYF	TGTGCCAGCAGTCTAGCGGGACCCCACGAGCAGTACTTC
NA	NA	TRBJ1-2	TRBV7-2	CASSFGTSYGYTF	TGTGCCAGCAGCTTTGGGACATCTTATGGCTACACCTTC
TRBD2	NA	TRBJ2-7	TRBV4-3	CASSQGSGANYEQYF	TGCGCCAGCAGCCAGGGTAGCGGGGCAAACTACGAGCAGTACTTC
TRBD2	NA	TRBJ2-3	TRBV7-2	CASTKIGGGADTQYF	TGTGCCAGCACCAAAATCGGGGGAGGGGCAGATACGCAGTATTTT
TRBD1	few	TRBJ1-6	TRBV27	CASSPRTGSSYNSPLHF	TGTGCCAGCAGTCCCCGGACAGGGAGCTCCTATAATTCACCCCTCCACTTT
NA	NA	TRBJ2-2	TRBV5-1	CASSFPAPGTDLDVGELFF	TGCGCCAGCAGCTTCCCCGCGCCGGGAACAGACCTCGATGTCGGGGAGCTGTTTTTT
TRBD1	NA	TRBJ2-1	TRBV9	CASKGDRGHEQFF	TGTGCCAGCAAAGGGGACAGGGGCCATGAGCAGTTCTTC
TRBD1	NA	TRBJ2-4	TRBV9	CASSERQGGSKNIQYF	TGTGCCAGCAGCGAGAGACAGGGGGGTTCCAAAAACATTCAGTACTTC
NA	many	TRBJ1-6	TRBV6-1	CASSEVPGTSSPLHF	TGTGCCAGCAGTGAAGTACCGGGAACTTCTTCACCCCTCCACTTT
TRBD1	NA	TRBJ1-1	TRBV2	CASSEAFRDREAFF	TGTGCCAGCAGTGAAGCCTTTCGGGACAGGGAAGCTTTCTTT
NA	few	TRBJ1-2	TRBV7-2	CASSLFRGYGYTF	TGTGCCAGCAGCTTATTCAGGGGCTATGGCTACACCTTC
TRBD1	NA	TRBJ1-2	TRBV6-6	CASSPLLTGGYGYTF	TGTGCCAGCAGCCCCCTCCTGACAGGGGGTTATGGCTACACCTTC
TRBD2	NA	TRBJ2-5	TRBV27	CASSFRIAGATQETQYF	TGTGCCAGCAGTTTTCGAATAGCGGGGGCCACCCAAGAGACCCAGTACTTC
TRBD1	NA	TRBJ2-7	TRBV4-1	CASSQGPFDRAGSYEQYF	TGCGCCAGCAGCCAAGGCCCGTTTGACAGGGCTGGGTCCTACGAGCAGTACTTC
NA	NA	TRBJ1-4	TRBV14	CASSQVIGPNEKLFF	TGTGCCAGCAGCCAAGTGATTGGGCCTAATGAAAAACTGTTTTTT
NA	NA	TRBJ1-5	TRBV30	CAYTLQGGGQPQHF	TGTGCCTATACTCTTCAGGGTGGGGGCCAGCCCCAGCATTTT
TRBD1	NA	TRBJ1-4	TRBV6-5	CASRPGTVNEKLFF	TGTGCCAGCAGACCCGGGACAGTTAATGAAAAACTGTTTTTT
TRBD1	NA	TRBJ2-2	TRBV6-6	CASSDTGGDTGELFF	TGTGCCAGCAGTGACACAGGGGGCGACACCGGGGAGCTGTTTTTT
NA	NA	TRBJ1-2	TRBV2	CASSATILSGGGYTF	TGTGCCAGCAGTGCGACAATACTTAGCGGCGGGGGCTACACCTTC
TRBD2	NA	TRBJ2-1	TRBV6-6	CASSPTSGNYNEQFF	TGTGCCAGCAGCCCCACTAGCGGGAACTACAATGAGCAGTTCTTC
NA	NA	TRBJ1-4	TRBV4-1	CASSQDREGGEKLFF	TGCGCCAGCAGCCAAGATCGTGAAGGGGGAGAAAAACTGTTTTTT
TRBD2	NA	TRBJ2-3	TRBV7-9	CASSLSGGGQYF	TGTGCCAGCAGCTTAAGCGGGGGGGGACAGTATTTT
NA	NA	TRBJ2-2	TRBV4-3	CASSPEPGSRRNTGELFF	TGCGCCAGCAGCCCAGAGCCCGGGTCACGAAGGAACACCGGGGAGCTGTTTTTT
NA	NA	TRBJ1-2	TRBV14	CASSQGWAATNYGYTF	TGTGCCAGCAGCCAAGGCTGGGCCGCGACTAACTATGGCTACACCTTC
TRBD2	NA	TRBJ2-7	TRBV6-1	CASSVGTSFSYEQYF	TGTGCCAGCAGTGTAGGGACTAGCTTTTCCTACGAGCAGTACTTC
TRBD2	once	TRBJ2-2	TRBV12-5	CASGFQIAGVRGGELFF	TGTGCTAGTGGTTTTCAGATAGCGGGAGTGCGCGGCGGGGAGCTGTTTTTT
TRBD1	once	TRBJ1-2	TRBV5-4	CASSLGQDGYTF	TGTGCCAGCAGCTTAGGACAGGATGGCTACACCTTC
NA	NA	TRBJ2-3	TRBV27	CASSPRDTYTDTQYF	TGTGCCAGCAGTCCACGGGACACATACACAGATACGCAGTATTTT
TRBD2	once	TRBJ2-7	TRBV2	CASRPGGYEQYF	TGTGCCAGCAGACCGGGAGGGTACGAGCAGTACTTC
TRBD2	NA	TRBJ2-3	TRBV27	CASRDKAGGPRDTQYF	TGTGCCAGCAGAGATAAAGCGGGAGGGCCAAGAGATACGCAGTATTTT
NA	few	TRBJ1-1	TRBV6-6	CASSQITGPAFF	TGTGCCAGCAGTCAGATTACAGGGCCAGCTTTCTTT
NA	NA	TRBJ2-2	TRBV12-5	CASGLGQTLTGELFF	TGTGCTAGTGGTTTAGGACAGACCCTCACCGGGGAGCTGTTTTTT
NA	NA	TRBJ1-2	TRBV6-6	CASKDNSNYGYTF	TGTGCCAGCAAGGACAACTCTAACTATGGCTACACCTTC
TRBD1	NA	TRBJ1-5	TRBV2	CASTGTGNQPQHF	TGTGCCAGCACGGGGACAGGCAATCAGCCCCAGCATTTT
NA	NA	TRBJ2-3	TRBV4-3	CASSQAVRDTQYF	TGCGCCAGCAGCCAAGCTGTGCGGGATACGCAGTATTTT
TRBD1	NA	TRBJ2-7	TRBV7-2	CASSLGLGQGGFEQYF	TGTGCCAGCAGCTTAGGGTTAGGACAGGGTGGTTTCGAGCAGTACTTC
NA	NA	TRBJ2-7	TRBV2	CSSLNAGYEQYF	TGTTCCAGCCTTAACGCCGGCTACGAGCAGTACTTC
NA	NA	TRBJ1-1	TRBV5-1	CASRANTEAFF	TGCGCCAGCAGGGCGAACACTGAAGCTTTCTTT
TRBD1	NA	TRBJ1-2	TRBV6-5	CASSADRGANYGYTF	TGTGCCAGCAGTGCGGACAGGGGAGCTAACTATGGCTACACCTTC
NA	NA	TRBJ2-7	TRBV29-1	CSVESGHEQYF	TGCAGCGTTGAGTCAGGGCACGAGCAGTACTTC
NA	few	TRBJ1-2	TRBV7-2	CASSLDREHGYTF	TGTGCCAGCAGCTTAGACAGGGAGCATGGCTACACCTTC
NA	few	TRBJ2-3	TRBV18	CATTAGDTQYF	TGTGCCACCACGGCGGGGGATACGCAGTATTTT
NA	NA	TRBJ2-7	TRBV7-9	CASSLGVGSYEQYF	TGTGCCAGCAGCTTAGGTGTCGGCTCCTACGAGCAGTACTTC
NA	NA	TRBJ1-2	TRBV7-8	CASSLGAGVYGYTF	TGTGCCAGCAGCTTAGGAGCAGGGGTCTATGGCTACACCTTC